The 3 T cell receptor beta chains reported below all come from one sample, sequenced in a study of radiation and T cells in renal cell carcinoma. Noted time point: blood 4 weeks post-SBRT, at nephrectomy. Noted treatment: 15 Gy SBRT to primary tumor, nephrectomy 4 weeks later. TCRdb's table, derived via immunoSEQ multiplex PCR, lists solely in-frame clones and lacks some. The table lists about 77,000 clones, around four fifths of them singletons. Sequenced material: blood, taken from a patient whose treatment included radiotherapy and nephrectomy. These receptors all come from an older woman with renal cell carcinoma.

The chain links TRBV7-9 to TRBJ2-2; 7 bases fit TRBD1. The CDR3 runs 17 residues. Germline V lookup: CDR1 SEHNR, CDR2 FQNEAQ (reference sequence). Unmatched junction bases numbered 6, after V lost 1 base and J lost 1 base. CDR3 region: CASSLVRTGLNTGELFF. The CDR3 DNA follows: TGTGCCAGCAGCTTAGTCAGGACAGGACTGAACACCGGGGAGCTGTTTTTT.

The chain recombines TRBV6-5 with TRBJ1-2; 7 bases map to TRBD1. The CDR3 is made up of 14 amino acids. The junction had 8 bases not matched to a gene; V was cut back by 4 bases and J by 6 bases. Germline assignment: CDR1 MNHEY and CDR2 SVGAGI. The CDR3 nucleotides are TGTGCCAGCAGTTCATTCGGACAGGTGGATGGCTACACCTTC. Amino acid sequence: CASSSFGQVDGYTF.

The V and J genes are TRBV28 and TRBJ2-7, with D possibly matching TRBD1 (5 bases). The CDR3 length is 15 residues. Trimming removed 7 bases at V and 0 bases at J, with 16 bases between. CDR1 MDHEN and CDR2 SYDVKM come from the germline V gene. DNA for the CDR3: TGTGCCAGCATAGGTTACGTGCAGGGCTCCTACGAGCAGTACTTC. This gives the protein CASIGYVQGSYEQYF.